What follows are 27 T cell receptor beta chains derived from one specimen sequenced in a study of spatial heterogeneity in lung cancer (dated by TCRdb to the late 2010s). Beyond this particular receptor, the publication reports: The tumor nonsynonymous mutation count correlated with the number of expanded alpha and beta TCRs within the tumor.

Library creation used 5' RACE. This sample was sequenced with a NextSeq 500. Using fastp at Q25 and MiXCR, TCRdb reprocessed the public reads and kept productive beta chains. All rows with the same CDR3 protein become a single entry with the most common DNA and genes. The sample data list about 9,300 distinct CDR3 sequences, and roughly half of these were observed just once. The top ten constitute around 26% of the sample. These receptors' antigens are unknown. The sample's time point label is to be understood as: sample taken at primary tumor resection. The sequencing used lung tumor tissue, collected at surgery. These receptors were taken from a female donor with early-stage non-small cell lung cancer.

A note on this clonotype: This beta chain is off target for a library built for alpha chains, so its abundance means little. The rearrangement links TRBV5-4 to TRBJ1-2; no definite D call. The germline CDR1 and CDR2 sequences are SGHNT and YYREEE (reference sequence). Trimming removed 1 base from V and 7 bases from J, with 11 bases in between. The CDR3 contains 13 residues. This CDR3 is CASSLNMNPGYTF. The CDR3 DNA is TGTGCCAGCAGCTTGAACATGAACCCTGGCTACACCTTC.

A remark on this clonotype: This beta chain is an unintended read in a library built for alpha chains; its size means little. The rearrangement links TRBV19 to TRBJ2-1, with 8 bases aligning to TRBD2. J was trimmed by 8 bases and V by 5 bases; bases with no gene match: 11. The CDR3 is 15 amino acids. Germline CDR1 reads LNHDA; CDR2 reads SQIVND (reference sequence). The CDR3 DNA reads as TGTGCCAGTAGTGTCGAACGGGGGGGCCGAGATGAGCAGTTCTTC. It is translated as CASSVERGGRDEQFF.

This clonotype was seen more than once but under ten times. Found in a library prepared for alpha chains, this beta chain is an off-target read, and its abundance has little meaning. This rearrangement joins TRBV30 to TRBJ2-2; D is unclear. Between the trimmed V and J ends, which lost 8 bases and 4 bases, there was a span of 17 bases. From germline, CDR1 is GTSNPN and CDR2 SVGIG (reference sequence). The CDR3 spans 14 residues. The CDR3 coding sequence is TGTGCCGCGTTCCCGTACTTGATCACCGGGGAGCTGTTTTTT. It translates to CAAFPYLITGELFF.

Details on this clonotype: With the library built for alpha chains, this beta chain is off target and its frequency is not meaningful. V and J are TRBV12-3 or TRBV12-4 and TRBJ1-4; D unclear. CDR3 size: 11 residues. The V end lost 3 bases, the J end lost 15 bases, and 11 bases lay between the germline ends. The CDR3 DNA reads TGTGCCAGCAGTTTCCATTCCGAGATGTTTTTT. It translates to CASSFHSEMFF.

As concerns this clonotype: For a library built for alpha chains, this beta chain is a stray read; little rests on its size. The V gene is TRBV11-2, the J gene TRBJ2-7, with D perhaps TRBD1 (6 bases). CDR1 and CDR2 (germline): SGHAT, FQNNGV. The CDR3 consists of 14 residues. V was trimmed by 5 bases and J by 1 base, leaving 12 bases between them. CDR3 sequence: CASSEDSSSYEQYF. The CDR3 DNA sequence: TGTGCCAGCAGCGAGGACAGTTCTTCCTACGAGCAGTACTTC.

Comments on this clonotype: The library was prepared for alpha chains; this beta chain is a stray read, so its frequency means little. This chain joins TRBV12-3 or TRBV12-4 and TRBJ1-3; D perhaps matches TRBD1 (5 bases). V dropped 3 bases and J dropped 1 base, with 13 bases sitting between them. There are 16 residues in the CDR3. Written as DNA, the CDR3 is TGTGCCAGCAGTTTGCGGCAGGGTAGATCTGGAAACACCATATATTTT. This gives the protein CASSLRQGRSGNTIYF.

Turning to this clonotype: This beta chain was picked up by a library intended for alpha chains and is off target, so its count carries little meaning. DNA for the CDR3: TGTGCCAGCAGCTTAAATAGTCTGGGACAGGGAGGCTACACCTTC. It encodes CASSLNSLGQGGYTF. This chain links TRBV7-9 with TRBJ1-2; 9 bases map to TRBD1. CDR1 is SEHNR and CDR2 is FQNEAQ in the germline V gene (reference sequence). V lost 2 bases, J lost 8 bases, and 9 bases stayed unmatched. The CDR3 totals 15 residues.

About this clonotype: This beta chain is a stray sequence in a library constructed for alpha chains; its clone size is not meaningful. The V and J genes are TRBV20-1 and TRBJ2-7; 7 bases are a match to TRBD1. Germline-derived CDR1 and CDR2 are DFQATT and SNEGSKA (reference sequence). This CDR3 contains 11 residues. V was clipped by 8 bases and J by 2 bases; unmatched bases: 3. This CDR3 reads CSPTGAYEQYF. DNA for the CDR3: TGCAGTCCAACAGGGGCCTACGAGCAGTACTTC.

With regard to this clonotype: This beta chain turned up in a library designed for alpha chains; as an off-target read, its abundance says little. The V and J genes are TRBV7-2 and TRBJ2-7; D is undetermined. Trimming cost V 4 bases and J 4 bases, with 11 bases left between them. This CDR3 comprises 13 residues. CDR1 and CDR2 (germline): SGHTA, FQGNSA. The DNA for the CDR3 is TGTGCCAGCAGCTCCCGAGGACGATACGAGCAGTACTTC. It translates to CASSSRGRYEQYF.

Regarding this clonotype: The size of this beta chain means little, since it is a stray read in a library made for alpha chains. The chain links TRBV7-2 to TRBJ2-3, with D perhaps matching TRBD1 or TRBD2 (6 bases each). The CDR3 has 15 residues. Germline CDR1 and CDR2: SGHTA and FQGNSA. V shed 5 bases and J shed 6 bases, with 18 bases lying between them. DNA for the CDR3: TGTGCCAGCAGCCCATATCCGGGGGCGTCGGATACGCAGTATTTT. It specifies CASSPYPGASDTQYF. Full variable domain (missing parts from reference TRBV7-2 and TRBJ2-3): GAGVSQSPSNKVTEKGKDVELRCDPISGHTALYWYRQSLGQGLEFLIYFQGNSAPDKSGLPSDRFSAERTGGSVSTLTIQRTQQEDSAVYLCASSPYPGASDTQYFGPGTRLTVL.

As concerns this clonotype: The size of this beta chain means little, since it is a stray read in a library made for alpha chains. V gene TRBV25-1 combines with J gene TRBJ2-1, with D perhaps matching TRBD2 (5 bases). The germline V gene has CDR1 MGHDK and CDR2 SYGVNS. Between the trimmed V and J ends, which lost 0 bases and 9 bases, there was a span of 18 bases. CDR3 length: 16 amino acids. The CDR3 loop is CASSEYVETKLGEQFF. The CDR3 nucleotides are TGTGCCAGCAGTGAATATGTGGAGACTAAACTGGGTGAGCAGTTCTTC.

Concerning this clonotype itself: This beta chain slipped into a library made for alpha chains as a stray read, so its size is not meaningful. This chain links TRBV5-5 with TRBJ1-5; no clear D gene. V lost 4 bases to trimming and J lost 4 bases, with 18 bases between them. Germline V lookup: CDR1 SGHKS, CDR2 YYEKEE (reference sequence). This CDR3 comprises 16 residues. CDR3: CASSPPGGQTNQPQHF. The DNA of the CDR3 is TGTGCCAGCAGCCCGCCCGGCGGGCAGACGAATCAGCCCCAGCATTTT.

A note on this clonotype: This beta chain lies outside the target of a library built for alpha chains; its clone size means little. This sequence joins TRBV11-1 and TRBJ1-5, with 9 bases fitting TRBD1. J gave up 6 bases and V 6 bases, and 6 bases lay outside the gene matches. The CDR3 loop spans 14 amino acids. The germline V gene encodes CDR1 SGHAT and CDR2 FQDESV (reference sequence). The CDR3 DNA reads as TGTGCCAGCAGACCCGGGACAGGGATTCAGCCCCAGCATTTT. Protein product: CASRPGTGIQPQHF.

Notes on this clonotype: This beta chain appears as a stray read in a library generated for alpha chains; its size is not informative. The V and J genes are TRBV9 and TRBJ2-2; maybe TRBD2 (6 bases). Germline CDR1 SGDLS, CDR2 YYNGEE. Trimming pared 6 bases from V and 2 bases from J, leaving 11 bases between. This CDR3 region has 14 residues. The CDR3 here is CASNIGGNTGELFF. The CDR3 DNA sequence: TGTGCCAGCAACATCGGGGGAAACACCGGGGAGCTGTTTTTT.

This clonotype was seen only a few times. This beta chain was picked up by a library intended for alpha chains and is off target, so its count carries little meaning. The chain joins TRBV7-2 to TRBJ1-2; 9 bases are a match to TRBD1. The germline CDR1 and CDR2 sequences are SGHTA and FQGNSA. The CDR3 covers 14 residues. With V trimmed by 5 bases and J by 8 bases, 9 bases remained unmatched. CDR3 in amino acids: CASSTQTGGGGYTF. In DNA, the CDR3 is TGTGCCAGCAGCACCCAGACAGGGGGAGGAGGCTACACCTTC.

This clonotype was counted once. This beta chain turned up in a library designed for alpha chains; as an off-target read, its abundance says little. V and J are TRBV25-1 and TRBJ1-4, with D possibly being TRBD1 (5 bases). Germline-derived CDR1 and CDR2 are MGHDK and SYGVNS. The CDR3 has 15 residues. V was pared by 5 bases and J by 7 bases, with 17 bases between. The CDR3 here is CASSPGRASGEKLFF. The CDR3 bases are TGTGCCAGCAGTCCAGGGCGGGCCTCTGGTGAAAAACTGTTTTTT.

Turning to this clonotype: This beta chain was picked up by a library intended for alpha chains and is off target, so its count carries little meaning. The chain recombines TRBV20-1 with TRBJ2-1; TRBD2 aligns across 10 bases. The V segment lost 1 base and the J segment 4 bases; nucleotides outside the gene matches: 1. Germline V gene lookup returns CDR1 DFQATT and CDR2 SNEGSKA (reference sequence). The CDR3 is 14 amino acids. The CDR3 reads CSARGTSGYNEQFF. The DNA for the CDR3 is TGCAGTGCTAGAGGGACTAGCGGTTACAATGAGCAGTTCTTC.

This clonotype rates as medium-sized (0.01 to 0.1%). The size of this beta chain means little, since it is a stray read in a library made for alpha chains. The V call is TRBV3-1, the J call TRBJ2-7; D gene unclear. Between the trimmed V and J ends, which lost 2 bases and 6 bases, there was a span of 11 bases. The CDR3 has 13 residues. Germline loops: CDR1 LGHDT, CDR2 YNNKEL (reference sequence). The CDR3 bases are TGTGCCAGCAGCCAATCCTACTCAGGCGAGCAGTACTTC. Amino acid sequence: CASSQSYSGEQYF.

With respect to this clonotype: This beta chain was picked up by a library intended for alpha chains and is off target, so its count carries little meaning. The chain is built from TRBV29-1 and TRBJ1-1; a possible D gene is TRBD1 (5 bases). This CDR3 has 13 amino acids. Germline V gene lookup returns CDR1 SQVTM and CDR2 ANQGSEA. V lost 4 bases to trimming and J lost 1 base, with 10 bases between them. CDR3 in amino acids: CSVVRGGNTEAFF. The CDR3 bases are TGCAGCGTTGTTAGGGGAGGGAACACTGAAGCTTTCTTT.

Turning to this clonotype: Since it is a stray read in a library aimed at alpha chains, this beta chain has a size that is not meaningful. The rearrangement uses TRBV11-2 and TRBJ2-7, with 9 bases lining up with TRBD2. Per the germline V gene, CDR1 is SGHAT and CDR2 is FQNNGV. Losses at the gene ends were 0 bases for V and 3 bases for J; bases not matched to a gene: 6. The CDR3 runs to 16 residues. The CDR3 loop reads CASSLDDLAGSYEQYF. DNA for the CDR3: TGTGCCAGCAGCTTAGATGACCTAGCGGGAAGCTACGAGCAGTACTTC.

About this clonotype: This beta chain is a stray read from a library made for alpha chains; its abundance is not meaningful. The chain has TRBV7-8 and TRBJ2-1, with D possibly TRBD2 on 7 matching bases. The CDR3 is 19 amino acids. Germline V CDR1 and CDR2: SGHVS, FQNEAQ. The ends were cut back, 3 bases at V and 2 bases at J, with 23 bases in the middle. Here the CDR3 reads CASSFGYGRLGGPYNEQFF. As DNA, the CDR3 is TGTGCCAGCAGCTTTGGGTACGGGAGGCTCGGGGGGCCCTACAATGAGCAGTTCTTC.

This clonotype has only a few counts. Because this beta chain is a stray read in a library intended to capture alpha chains, its abundance should not be given much weight. The chain employs TRBV4-2 and TRBJ2-1, with D perhaps TRBD2 (6 bases). Deletions cut 5 bases from V and 6 bases from J, with 20 bases between. Germline CDR1 reads LGHNA; CDR2 reads YNFKEQ. The CDR3 contains 16 residues. CDR3: CASSKVGGKGRNEQFF. The CDR3 coding sequence is TGTGCCAGCAGCAAAGTCGGGGGAAAGGGACGCAATGAGCAGTTCTTC.

As concerns this clonotype: With the library built for alpha chains, this beta chain is off target and its frequency is not meaningful. The chain carries TRBV12-3 or TRBV12-4 and TRBJ2-2; D is ambiguous. V gave up 9 bases and J gave up 2 bases, with 13 bases separating them. CDR3 length equals 14 residues. CDR3 loop: CAREGPENTGELFF. The CDR3 nucleotides read TGTGCCAGGGAAGGGCCCGAAAACACCGGGGAGCTGTTTTTT.

As to this clonotype: This beta chain is a stray sequence in a library constructed for alpha chains; its clone size is not meaningful. Here the CDR3 DNA reads TGTGCCAGCAGCAAAGTAGGGACCGCAGCCAAAAACATTCAGTACTTC. Translating it yields CASSKVGTAAKNIQYF. This rearrangement joins TRBV5-5 to TRBJ2-4; D may match TRBD1 or TRBD2 (5 bases each). V was clipped by 4 bases and J by 0 bases, with 14 bases between them. The CDR3 runs 16 residues. In germline, CDR1 is SGHKS, CDR2 YYEKEE (reference sequence).

Concerning this clonotype itself: Since the library was made to target alpha chains, this beta chain is a stray read and its abundance is not meaningful. This chain links TRBV6-2 or TRBV6-3 with TRBJ2-5; D might be TRBD1 (7 bases). V was pared by 6 bases and J by 2 bases, with 10 bases between. In germline, CDR1 is MNHEY, CDR2 SVGEGT. There are 13 residues in the CDR3. CDR3 nucleotides: TGTGCCAGCAGCAGGGGGAGGCAAGAGACCCAGTACTTC. Its protein is CASSRGRQETQYF.

In regard to this clonotype: Within a library made for alpha chains, this beta chain is off target, and its count is uninformative. The rearrangement links TRBV5-6 to TRBJ2-1; 8 bases are a match to TRBD1. V shed 4 bases and J 15 bases; nucleotides not matched to a gene: 9. Looked up from germline, CDR1 is SGHDT and CDR2 is YYEEEE. The length of the CDR3 is 12 residues. The CDR3 DNA is TGTGCCAGCAGCCCCCGGACAGGGATCCGGTTCTTC. Its protein product is CASSPRTGIRFF.

A note on this clonotype: This beta chain turned up in a library designed for alpha chains; as an off-target read, its abundance says little. V usage is TRBV4-3 and J usage is TRBJ2-1; TRBD2 agrees at 10 bases. Germline CDR1 LGHNA, CDR2 YSLEER. Unmatched junction bases numbered 6, after V lost 0 bases and J lost 4 bases. The CDR3 length is 17 residues. CDR3 region: CASSQEASGGLYNEQFF. The DNA of the CDR3 is TGCGCCAGCAGCCAAGAAGCTAGCGGGGGATTATACAATGAGCAGTTCTTC.